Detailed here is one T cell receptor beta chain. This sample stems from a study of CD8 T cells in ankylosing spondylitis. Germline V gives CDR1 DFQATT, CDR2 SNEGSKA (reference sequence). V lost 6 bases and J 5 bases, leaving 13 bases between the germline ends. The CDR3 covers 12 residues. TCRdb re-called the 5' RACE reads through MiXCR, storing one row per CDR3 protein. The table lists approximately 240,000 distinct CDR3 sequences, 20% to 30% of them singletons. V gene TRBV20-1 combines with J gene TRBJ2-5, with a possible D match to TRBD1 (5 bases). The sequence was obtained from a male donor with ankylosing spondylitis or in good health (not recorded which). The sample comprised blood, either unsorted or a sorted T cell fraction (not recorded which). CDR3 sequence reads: CSADGGAETQYF. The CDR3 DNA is TGCAGTGCGGATGGTGGGGCGGAGACCCAGTACTTC.